This T cell receptor (beta chain) comes out of a study of blood T cell repertoires in COVID-19. For recovered donors of Cohort 3, there were two negative PCRs, clearance, or symptom resolution. The authors' processing: Amplification from reference gene primers served as the basis for estimated nucleated cell counts. The table came from immunoSEQ multiplex PCR; TCRdb's copy has only in-frame clones and leaves some out. Clonal size and the V and J genes are those of that table, whereas D and trimming came from the DNA. This table holds 170,000 or so clones, about 88% found once. V was cut by 8 bases and J by 1 base, with 11 bases left in between. CDR3 length: 13 residues. From germline, CDR1 is MNHEY and CDR2 SVGAGI.

The chain recombines TRBV6-5 with TRBJ1-1; no clear D. The sample consisted of PBMCs or T cells enriched from blood (not recorded which). This clonotype was sampled from a woman between 18 and 29 years old who had recovered from COVID-19. The CDR3 loop is CASHRAGNTEAFF. The CDR3 nucleotides read TGTGCCAGCCATCGGGCGGGGAACACTGAAGCTTTCTTT.